The present TCR beta chain was sequenced within a study of shared clonotypes between healthy human individuals. Germline V gives CDR1 SGHAT, CDR2 FQNNGV. V dropped 5 bases and J dropped 4; count of bases not matched to a gene: 8. The CDR3 runs 15 residues. Generated by immunoSEQ multiplex PCR, the TCRdb table keeps only in-frame clones and is missing some. The sample contains 550,000 to 850,000 clones, around 67% of which appear only once. Study-level results: An anticipated effect of sequencing depth on clonotype sharing among donors was recognized. For naive CD4 cells, roughly 5% of clonotypes were shared across a few donors.

All donors were healthy HIV-negative adults lacking recent acute infections or vaccinations. Worth noting for this clone: The antigen is not known.

The receptor comes from a woman aged 25 to 39 in good health. This chain joins TRBV11-2 and TRBJ2-7; 10 nucleotides match TRBD1. Material: memory CD4+ T cells sorted from blood. The sample's subset: CD45RA-negative fraction. CDR3 DNA: TGTGCCAGCAGCGGGGGACAGGGGAGATCATACGAGCAGTACTTC. Translated: CASSGGQGRSYEQYF.